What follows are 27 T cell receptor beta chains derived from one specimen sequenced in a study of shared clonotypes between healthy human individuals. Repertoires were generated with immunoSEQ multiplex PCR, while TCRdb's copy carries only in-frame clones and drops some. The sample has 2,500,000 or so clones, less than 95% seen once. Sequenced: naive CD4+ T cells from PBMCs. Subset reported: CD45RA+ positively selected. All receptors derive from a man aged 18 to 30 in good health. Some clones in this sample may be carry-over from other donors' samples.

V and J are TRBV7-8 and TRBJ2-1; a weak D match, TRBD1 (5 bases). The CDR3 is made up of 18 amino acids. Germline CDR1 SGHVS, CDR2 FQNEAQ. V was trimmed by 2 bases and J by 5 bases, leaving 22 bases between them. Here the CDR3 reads CASSLSNSFGLGDNEQFF. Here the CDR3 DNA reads TGTGCCAGCAGCTTAAGTAATAGTTTTGGGTTAGGGGACAATGAGCAGTTCTTC.

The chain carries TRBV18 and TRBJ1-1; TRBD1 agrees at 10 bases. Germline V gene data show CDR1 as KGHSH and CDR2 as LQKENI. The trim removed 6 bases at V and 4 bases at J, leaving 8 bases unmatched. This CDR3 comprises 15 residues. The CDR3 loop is CASSFQTGGFTEAFF. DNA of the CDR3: TGTGCCAGCTCCTTCCAGACAGGGGGCTTCACTGAAGCTTTCTTT.

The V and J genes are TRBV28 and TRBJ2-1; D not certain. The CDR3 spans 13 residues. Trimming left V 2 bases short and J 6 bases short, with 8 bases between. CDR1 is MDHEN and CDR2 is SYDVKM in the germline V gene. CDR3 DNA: TGTGCCAGCAGTTTACCTAGTGGCAATGAGCAGTTCTTC. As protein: CASSLPSGNEQFF.

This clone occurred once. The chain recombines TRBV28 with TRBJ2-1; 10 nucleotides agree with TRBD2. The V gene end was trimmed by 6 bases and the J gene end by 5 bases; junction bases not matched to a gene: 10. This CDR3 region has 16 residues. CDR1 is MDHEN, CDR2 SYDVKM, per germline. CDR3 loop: CASSYTGTSAHNEQFF. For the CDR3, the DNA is TGTGCCAGCAGCTATACCGGGACTAGCGCACACAATGAGCAGTTCTTC.

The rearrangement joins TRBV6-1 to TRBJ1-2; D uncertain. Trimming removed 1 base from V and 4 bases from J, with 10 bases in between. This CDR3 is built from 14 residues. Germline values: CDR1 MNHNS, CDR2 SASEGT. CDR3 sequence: CASSEGIHSYGYTF. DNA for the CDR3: TGTGCCAGCAGTGAAGGCATTCATAGCTATGGCTACACCTTC.

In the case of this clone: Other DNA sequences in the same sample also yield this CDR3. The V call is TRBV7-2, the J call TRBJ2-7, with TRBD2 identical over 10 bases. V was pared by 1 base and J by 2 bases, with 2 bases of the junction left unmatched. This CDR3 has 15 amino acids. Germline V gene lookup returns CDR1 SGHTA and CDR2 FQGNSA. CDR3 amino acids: CASSLGTSGTYEQYF. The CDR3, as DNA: TGTGCCAGCAGCTTAGGGACTAGCGGAACCTACGAGCAGTACTTC.

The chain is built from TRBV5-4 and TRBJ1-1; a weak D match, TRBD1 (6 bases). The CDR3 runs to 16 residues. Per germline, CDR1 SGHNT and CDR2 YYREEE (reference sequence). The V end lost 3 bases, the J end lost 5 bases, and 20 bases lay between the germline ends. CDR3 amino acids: CASSSTLGGGRTEAFF. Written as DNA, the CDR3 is TGTGCCAGCAGCTCGACTTTAGGAGGGGGGAGAACTGAAGCTTTCTTT.

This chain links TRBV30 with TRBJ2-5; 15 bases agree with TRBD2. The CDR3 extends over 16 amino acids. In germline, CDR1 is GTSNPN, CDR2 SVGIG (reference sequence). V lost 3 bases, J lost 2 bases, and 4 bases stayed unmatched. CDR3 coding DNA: TGTGCCTGGAGCCTCGGACTAGCGGGGGGGCAAGAGACCCAGTACTTC. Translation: CAWSLGLAGGQETQYF.

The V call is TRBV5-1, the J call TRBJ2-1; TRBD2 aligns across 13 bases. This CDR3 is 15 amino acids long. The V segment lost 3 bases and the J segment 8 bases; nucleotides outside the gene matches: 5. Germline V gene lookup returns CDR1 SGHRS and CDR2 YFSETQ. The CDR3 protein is CASSYTSGRVDEQFF. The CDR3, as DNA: TGCGCCAGCAGCTACACTAGCGGGAGGGTTGATGAGCAGTTCTTC.

CDR3: CASSPERTAPYEQYF. For the CDR3, the DNA is TGTGCCAGCAGTCCCGAGCGGACAGCCCCCTACGAGCAGTACTTC. The chain employs TRBV28 and TRBJ2-5; TRBD1 might be the D (6 bases). The J call is in doubt because the DNA end fits TRBJ2-7 better. The length of the CDR3 is 15 residues. Germline V lookup: CDR1 MDHEN, CDR2 SYDVKM.

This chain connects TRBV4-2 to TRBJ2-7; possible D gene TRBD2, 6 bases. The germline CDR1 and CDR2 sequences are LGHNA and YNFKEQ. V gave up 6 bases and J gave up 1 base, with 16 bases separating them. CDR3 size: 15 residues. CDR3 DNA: TGTGCCAGCAGTCCCAGCGGGCAGACGTCCTACGAGCAGTACTTC. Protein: CASSPSGQTSYEQYF.

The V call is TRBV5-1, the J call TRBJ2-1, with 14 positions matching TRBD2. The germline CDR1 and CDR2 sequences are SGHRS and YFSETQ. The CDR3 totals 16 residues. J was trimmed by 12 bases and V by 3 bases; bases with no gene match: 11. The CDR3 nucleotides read TGCGCCAGCAGCTCCATATCCGGACTAGCGGGAGGTAGGCAGTTCTTC. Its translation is CASSSISGLAGGRQFF.

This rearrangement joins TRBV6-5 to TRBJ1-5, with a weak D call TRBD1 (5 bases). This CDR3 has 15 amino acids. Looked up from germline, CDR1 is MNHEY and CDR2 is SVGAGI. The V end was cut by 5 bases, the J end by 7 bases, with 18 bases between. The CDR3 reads CASSPTGLQKQPQHF. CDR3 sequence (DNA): TGTGCCAGCAGTCCCACAGGACTACAGAAACAGCCCCAGCATTTT.

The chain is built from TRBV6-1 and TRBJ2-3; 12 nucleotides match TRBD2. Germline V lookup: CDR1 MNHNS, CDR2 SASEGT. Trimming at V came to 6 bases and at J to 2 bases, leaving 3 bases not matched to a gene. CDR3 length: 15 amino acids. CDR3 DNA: TGTGCCAGCAGCAGACTAGCGGGAGACACAGATACGCAGTATTTT. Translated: CASSRLAGDTDTQYF.

CDR3 nucleotides: TGTGCCAGCAGCGTAGAACCCCGCCCGGACAGGGAAGGCTACACCTTC. Residues: CASSVEPRPDREGYTF. V is TRBV9 and J is TRBJ1-2; 8 bases map to TRBD1. Germline V lookup: CDR1 SGDLS, CDR2 YYNGEE. There are 16 residues in the CDR3. V gave up 0 bases and J gave up 8 bases; unmatched junction bases: 12. The full variable domain, in which reference TRBV9 and TRBJ1-2 provide the parts outside the CDR3, is DSGVTQTPKHLITATGQRVTLRCSPRSGDLSVYWYQQSLDQGLQFLIQYYNGEERAKGNILERFSAQQFPDLHSELNLSSLELGDSALYFCASSVEPRPDREGYTFGSGTRLTVV.

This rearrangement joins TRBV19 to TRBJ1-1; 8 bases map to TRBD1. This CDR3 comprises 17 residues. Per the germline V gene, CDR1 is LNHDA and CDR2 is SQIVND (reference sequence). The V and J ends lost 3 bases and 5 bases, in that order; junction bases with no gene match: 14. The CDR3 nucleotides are TGTGCCAGTAGTATCGGCGGCAGGGGGCGAATAGGGACTGAAGCTTTCTTT. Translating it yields CASSIGGRGRIGTEAFF.

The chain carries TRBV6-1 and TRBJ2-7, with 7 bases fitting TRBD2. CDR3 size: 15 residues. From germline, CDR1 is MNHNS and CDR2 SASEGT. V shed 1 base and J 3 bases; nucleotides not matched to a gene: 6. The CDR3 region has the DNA TGTGCCAGCAGTGAAGGGGCTAGCGGTGACTACGAGCAGTACTTC. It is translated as CASSEGASGDYEQYF.

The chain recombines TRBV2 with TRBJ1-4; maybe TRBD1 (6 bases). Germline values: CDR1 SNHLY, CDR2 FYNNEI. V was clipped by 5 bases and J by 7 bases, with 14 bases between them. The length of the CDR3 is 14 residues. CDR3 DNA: TGTGCCAGCAGTAACAGGGTCAGGTCTGAAAAACTGTTTTTT. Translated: CASSNRVRSEKLFF.

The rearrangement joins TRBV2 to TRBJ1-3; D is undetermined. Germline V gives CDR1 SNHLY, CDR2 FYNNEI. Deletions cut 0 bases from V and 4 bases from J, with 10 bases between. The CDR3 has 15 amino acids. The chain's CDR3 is CASSEAPGFGNTIYF. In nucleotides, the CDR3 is TGTGCCAGCAGTGAAGCCCCCGGGTTCGGAAACACCATATATTTT.

Written as DNA, the CDR3 is TGTGCTAGTGGTTTCCGGACTATCCCTATAGCGGGAGGGCCGGTCACCGGGGAGCTGTTTTTT. Translated: CASGFRTIPIAGGPVTGELFF. The gene calls are TRBV12-5 and TRBJ2-2, with 11 positions matching TRBD2. CDR1 is LGHNT, CDR2 FRNRAP, per germline. This CDR3 region has 21 residues. With V trimmed by 3 bases and J by 4 bases, 19 bases remained unmatched.

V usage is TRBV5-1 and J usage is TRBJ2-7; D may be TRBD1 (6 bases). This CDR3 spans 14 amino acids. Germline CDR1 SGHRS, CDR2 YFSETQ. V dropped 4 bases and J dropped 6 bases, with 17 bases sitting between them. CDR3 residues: CASSATRMGAEQYF. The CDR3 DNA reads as TGCGCCAGCAGCGCAACCCGGATGGGGGCCGAGCAGTACTTC.

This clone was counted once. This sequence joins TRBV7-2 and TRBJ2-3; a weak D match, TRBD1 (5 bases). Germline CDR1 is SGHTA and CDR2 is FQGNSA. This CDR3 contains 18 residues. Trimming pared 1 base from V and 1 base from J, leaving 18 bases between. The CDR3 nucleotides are TGTGCCAGCAGCTTAGTCTTAAGGTTAGGGGCTGGCACAGATACGCAGTATTTT. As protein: CASSLVLRLGAGTDTQYF.

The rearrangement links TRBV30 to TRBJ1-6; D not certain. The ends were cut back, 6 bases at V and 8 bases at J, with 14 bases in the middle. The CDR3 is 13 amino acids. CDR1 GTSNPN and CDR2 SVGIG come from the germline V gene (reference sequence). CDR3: CACGISMDSPLHF. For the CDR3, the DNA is TGTGCCTGCGGCATATCCATGGATTCACCCCTCCACTTT.

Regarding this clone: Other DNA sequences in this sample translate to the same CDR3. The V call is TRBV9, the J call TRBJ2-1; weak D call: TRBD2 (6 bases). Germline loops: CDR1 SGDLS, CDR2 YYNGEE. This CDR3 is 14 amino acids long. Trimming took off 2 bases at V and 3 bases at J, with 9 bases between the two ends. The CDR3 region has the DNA TGTGCCAGCAGCGTGGGGGGAGGCTACAATGAGCAGTTCTTC. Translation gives CASSVGGGYNEQFF.

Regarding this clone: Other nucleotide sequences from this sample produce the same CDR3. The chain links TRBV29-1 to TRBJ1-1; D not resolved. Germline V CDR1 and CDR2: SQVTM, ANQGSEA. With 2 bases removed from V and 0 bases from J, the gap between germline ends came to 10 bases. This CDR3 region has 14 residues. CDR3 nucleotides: TGCAGCGTTGAAAGGAGGCTGATGAACACTGAAGCTTTCTTT. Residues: CSVERRLMNTEAFF.

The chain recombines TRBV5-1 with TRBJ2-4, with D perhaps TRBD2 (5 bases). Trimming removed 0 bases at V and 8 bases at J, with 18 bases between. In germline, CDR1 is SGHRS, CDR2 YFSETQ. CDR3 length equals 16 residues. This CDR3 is CASSLAPEVTRYIQYF. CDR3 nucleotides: TGCGCCAGCAGCTTGGCCCCTGAAGTAACTAGGTACATTCAGTACTTC.

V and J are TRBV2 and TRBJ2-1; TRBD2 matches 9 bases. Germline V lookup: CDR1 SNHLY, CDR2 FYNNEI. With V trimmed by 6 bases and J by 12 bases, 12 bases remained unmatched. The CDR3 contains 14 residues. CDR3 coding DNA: TGTGCCAGCAGGCTTAGCGGGAGCGCTTTCCCGCAGTTCTTC. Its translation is CASRLSGSAFPQFF.